Included here is one T cell receptor (beta chain) sequence, with context. What it binds is unknown. The J segment lost 6 bases and the V segment lost 4 bases, leaving 9 bases of the junction unmatched. The germline V gene encodes CDR1 SGHKS and CDR2 YYEKEE (reference sequence). The CDR3 totals 15 residues. These data belong to a study of OX40 agonist ivuxolimab in advanced cancers. The overall study: Previous treatment with anti-PD-1, anti-PD-L1 or anti-CTLA-4 therapy was allowed; 40% had received some.

The method was immunoSEQ multiplex PCR; TCRdb's version includes in-frame clones alone and lacks a portion of them. The data contain approximately 66,000 clones, approximately 90% of them seen just once; the ten biggest clones take up 0.5% to 0.6%. Overall study findings and caveats: Antigen targets of the expanded peripheral T cells went undetermined. The study observed clonal expansion of CD4+ and CD8+ blood T cells by week 6 at 0.1 to 3.0 mg/kg. In CD8+ T cells, expanded clones were on average more numerous than in CD4+.

The sequenced sample was CD4+ or CD8+ T cells sorted from blood, obtained in a trial of the OX40 agonist ivuxolimab. J is TRBJ1-5 and V is TRBV5-5, with 8 bases identical to TRBD1. This receptor was taken from an adult with an advanced solid tumor such as melanoma, head and neck, liver or kidney cancer. The CDR3 reads CASSLTGEGGQPQHF. The CDR3 bases are TGTGCCAGCAGCCTGACAGGGGAGGGCGGTCAGCCCCAGCATTTT.